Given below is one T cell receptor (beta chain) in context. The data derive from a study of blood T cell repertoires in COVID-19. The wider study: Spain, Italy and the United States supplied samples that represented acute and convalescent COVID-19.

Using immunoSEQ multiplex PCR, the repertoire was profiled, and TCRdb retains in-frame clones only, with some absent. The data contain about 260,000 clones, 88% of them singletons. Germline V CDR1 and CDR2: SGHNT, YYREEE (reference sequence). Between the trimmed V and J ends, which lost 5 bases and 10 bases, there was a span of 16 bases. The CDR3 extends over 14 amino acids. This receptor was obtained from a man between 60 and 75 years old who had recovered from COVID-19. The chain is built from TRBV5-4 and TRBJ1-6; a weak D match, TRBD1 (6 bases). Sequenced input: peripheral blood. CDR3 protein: CASRETGTGSPLHF. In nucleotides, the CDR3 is TGTGCCAGCAGAGAGACAGGTACGGGCTCACCCCTCCACTTT.